A selection of T cell receptor beta chains follows, all from one sample in a study of blood T cells in healthy people across ages. TCRdb called the 5' RACE reads again in MiXCR, with one record for every CDR3 protein. The sample gives around 1,900,000 distinct CDR3 sequences, approximately 40% of which show up once; roughly 24% is in the top ten. Sequencing input: blood. The receptors come from a human donor in good health. The CDR3 runs from the conserved cysteine through the conserved F or W. The D gene is left open where the match is weak. Clone size is not always given. Where it is, it says once, few, many or a class for expanded clones.

v_gene,abundance,j_gene,d_gene,CDR3aa,CDR3nt
TRBV12-3/TRBV12-4,NA,TRBJ1-1,TRBD1,CASTKRQGVNTEAFF,TGTGCCAGCACCAAAAGACAGGGCGTGAACACTGAAGCTTTCTTT
TRBV12-3/TRBV12-4,few,TRBJ2-1,TRBD1,CASRPGTGGVEQFF,TGTGCCAGCAGACCCGGGACAGGGGGAGTTGAGCAGTTCTTC
TRBV7-9,NA,TRBJ1-2,TRBD1,CASSLGGTAYLYGYTF,TGTGCCAGCAGCTTAGGGGGGACAGCGTACCTCTATGGCTACACCTTC
TRBV7-3,NA,TRBJ2-6,NA,CASSPRWGTGANVLTF,TGTGCCAGCAGCCCCAGATGGGGGACTGGGGCCAACGTCCTGACTTTC
TRBV20-1,NA,TRBJ2-5,TRBD1,CSATELQGLGETQYF,TGCAGTGCTACCGAACTACAGGGGCTCGGGGAGACCCAGTACTTC
TRBV4-3,many,TRBJ2-7,NA,CASSQDPGSYEQYF,TGCGCCAGCAGCCAAGATCCGGGGTCCTACGAGCAGTACTTC
TRBV5-1,NA,TRBJ1-1,NA,CASSLDGILGMAFF,TGCGCCAGCAGCTTGGACGGTATTCTTGGGATGGCTTTCTTT
TRBV9,NA,TRBJ1-6,NA,CASNPDPGPNSPLHF,TGTGCCAGCAACCCCGACCCGGGCCCTAATTCACCCCTCCACTTT
TRBV4-3,few,TRBJ2-1,NA,CASSHLYRDAFNEQFF,TGCGCCAGCAGCCACCTCTACCGGGACGCATTCAATGAGCAGTTCTTC
TRBV15,NA,TRBJ2-7,NA,CATSRMDGYEQYF,TGTGCCACCAGCAGGATGGACGGGTACGAGCAGTACTTC
TRBV27,NA,TRBJ1-1,TRBD1,CTSSLGQGTEAFF,TGTACCAGCAGTTTAGGACAGGGGACTGAAGCTTTCTTT
TRBV6-1,NA,TRBJ1-2,TRBD1,CASSEEVRGLSGYTF,TGTGCCAGCAGTGAAGAAGTCAGGGGGCTGAGTGGCTACACCTTC
TRBV20-1,few,TRBJ2-7,NA,CSAIQDGRRSYEQYF,TGCAGTGCTATCCAAGATGGAAGGAGGTCCTACGAGCAGTACTTC
TRBV7-9,NA,TRBJ1-2,NA,CASSPLVGEGYTF,TGTGCCAGCAGCCCTCTAGTGGGTGAGGGCTACACCTTC
TRBV20-1,few,TRBJ2-3,TRBD2,CSARGLTSGMHTDTQYF,TGCAGTGCTAGAGGATTGACTAGCGGGATGCACACAGATACGCAGTATTTT
TRBV7-7,NA,TRBJ2-1,TRBD2,CASSLGTSGGQNEQFF,TGTGCTAGCAGCTTGGGGACTAGCGGGGGGCAGAATGAGCAGTTCTTC
TRBV4-3,many,TRBJ2-6,NA,CASSHRRSGANVLTF,TGCGCCAGCAGCCATAGACGCTCTGGGGCCAACGTCCTGACTTTC
TRBV7-2,NA,TRBJ1-4,NA,CASSPTTGLNEKLFF,TGTGCCAGCAGCCCGACTACAGGGTTAAATGAAAAACTGTTTTTT
TRBV20-1,few,TRBJ1-1,NA,CSARDPGGDTEAFF,TGCAGTGCTAGAGATCCCGGCGGGGACACTGAAGCTTTCTTT
TRBV5-1,NA,TRBJ1-1,TRBD1,CASSLEGAYAFF,TGCGCCAGCAGCTTGGAGGGGGCGTACGCTTTCTTT
TRBV20-1,few,TRBJ2-7,TRBD1,CSARGETGGPHEQYF,TGCAGTGCTCGAGGGGAGACAGGGGGTCCCCACGAGCAGTACTTC
TRBV28,NA,TRBJ2-5,NA,CASSPGGVGLSQQYF,TGTGCCAGCAGCCCTGGGGGCGTTGGACTTTCCCAGCAGTACTTC
TRBV4-1,NA,TRBJ2-1,TRBD2,CASSQELTSGGPPHNEQFF,TGCGCCAGCAGCCAAGAACTAACTAGCGGGGGGCCCCCACACAATGAGCAGTTCTTC
TRBV20-1,NA,TRBJ1-1,NA,CSARRRRGSSTEAFF,TGCAGTGCTAGAAGAAGGCGGGGTTCGAGCACTGAAGCTTTCTTT
TRBV9,NA,TRBJ2-2,TRBD2,CASSVAGGTGELFF,TGTGCCAGCAGCGTAGCGGGGGGCACCGGGGAGCTGTTTTTT
TRBV29-1,few,TRBJ2-1,TRBD2,CSAHLTSSNEQFF,TGCAGCGCCCACTTGACTAGCTCTAATGAGCAGTTCTTC
TRBV15,NA,TRBJ2-7,NA,CATSRDWDNYEQYF,TGTGCCACCAGCAGAGATTGGGACAACTACGAGCAGTACTTC
TRBV4-1,few,TRBJ2-5,TRBD2,CASSPGLAGAPGQETQYF,TGCGCCAGCAGCCCGGGACTAGCGGGGGCCCCTGGCCAAGAGACCCAGTACTTC
TRBV24-1,NA,TRBJ1-5,NA,CATSDPQINQPQHF,TGTGCCACCAGTGACCCACAGATCAATCAGCCCCAGCATTTT
TRBV28,NA,TRBJ2-7,NA,CASSFVALEQYF,TGTGCCAGCAGTTTTGTGGCCCTCGAGCAGTACTTC
TRBV6-2/TRBV6-3,NA,TRBJ2-3,TRBD2,CASSSPGGSTDTQYF,TGTGCCAGCAGTTCCCCGGGGGGGAGCACAGATACGCAGTATTTT
TRBV4-1,few,TRBJ2-7,NA,CASSPRLRDSSPHEQYF,TGCGCCAGCAGCCCTCGGTTACGGGACTCCTCCCCTCACGAGCAGTACTTC
TRBV2,NA,TRBJ2-1,NA,CASSETGESSYNEQFF,TGTGCCAGCAGTGAGACAGGAGAAAGCTCCTACAATGAGCAGTTCTTC
TRBV12-3/TRBV12-4,few,TRBJ1-1,TRBD1,CASAPTGRNTEAFF,TGTGCCAGCGCCCCGACAGGGCGGAACACTGAAGCTTTCTTT
TRBV10-3,few,TRBJ1-6,NA,CAISDYGGSNSPLHF,TGTGCCATCAGTGATTATGGGGGATCTAATTCACCCCTCCACTTT
TRBV20-1,few,TRBJ2-1,TRBD2,CSARVLAGGDEQFF,TGCAGTGCTAGAGTCCTAGCGGGGGGCGATGAGCAGTTCTTC
TRBV5-1,NA,TRBJ1-2,NA,CASSFDSGYTF,TGCGCCAGCAGCTTTGACTCTGGCTACACCTTC